Listed below are T cell receptor beta chains from one sample, sequenced in a study of blood T cell repertoires in COVID-19. Measured with immunoSEQ multiplex PCR; TCRdb has only the in-frame clones, and not every one. The table includes roughly 250,000 clones, roughly 88% detected once. Sequencing was done on a sample of peripheral blood. The receptors shown here come from a human donor with COVID-19, enrolled during active disease. The donor label of this sample is uncertain. CDR3s include the opening cysteine and the closing phenylalanine or tryptophan. Each record gives: clone size, CDR3 length, V gene, J gene, D gene, CDR3 protein, CDR3 DNA. D genes are given only for firm matches. Clone size is stated in some rows and not others, as once, few, many or a class when expanded.

NA,15,TRBV11-2,TRBJ2-7,TRBD2,CASSPGLAISYEQYF,TGTGCCAGCAGCCCCGGACTAGCGATTTCCTACGAGCAGTACTTC
once,15,TRBV7-2,TRBJ1-5,NA,CASSPGTPSNQPQHF,TGTGCCAGCAGCCCTGGGACACCTAGCAATCAGCCCCAGCATTTT
NA,16,TRBV19,TRBJ2-2,TRBD1,CASSIRGGGNTGELFF,TGTGCCAGTAGTATACGAGGGGGCGGAAACACCGGGGAGCTGTTTTTT
NA,13,TRBV6-5,TRBJ1-4,TRBD1,CASHKQGDEKLFF,TGTGCCAGTCACAAACAGGGGGATGAAAAACTGTTTTTT
NA,16,TRBV7-3,TRBJ2-1,TRBD2,CASSSTGTSGYNEQFF,TGTGCCAGCAGCTCAACCGGGACTAGCGGTTACAATGAGCAGTTCTTC
NA,13,TRBV10-3,TRBJ1-1,TRBD1,CAVRQGARTEAFF,TGTGCCGTCAGACAGGGGGCCAGGACTGAAGCTTTCTTT
few,15,TRBV5-1,TRBJ1-2,NA,CASSLASGAGYGYTF,TGCGCCAGCAGCCTTGCTTCAGGGGCGGGCTATGGCTACACCTTC
NA,16,TRBV10-3,TRBJ2-1,TRBD2,CAISESGAGAYNEQFF,TGTGCCATCAGTGAGTCCGGAGCGGGAGCCTACAATGAGCAGTTCTTC
few,15,TRBV4-3,TRBJ1-2,NA,CASSQDPGANYGYTF,TGCGCCAGCAGCCAAGATCCTGGAGCTAACTATGGCTACACCTTC
NA,13,TRBV3-1/TRBV3-2,TRBJ1-4,TRBD1,CASQGATNEKLFF,TGTGCTTCTCAGGGGGCAACTAATGAAAAACTGTTTTTT
few,15,TRBV28,TRBJ1-2,TRBD1,CASRPPDRVLYGYTF,TGTGCCAGCAGGCCACCGGACAGGGTATTGTATGGCTACACCTTC
NA,14,TRBV28,TRBJ1-4,NA,CASSLPGRNEKLFF,TGTGCCAGCAGTTTGCCGGGTCGTAATGAAAAACTGTTTTTT
NA,16,TRBV18,TRBJ1-5,NA,CASSPSPMRLDQPQHF,TGTGCCAGCTCACCCTCACCTATGAGGCTAGATCAGCCCCAGCATTTT
NA,15,TRBV28,TRBJ1-4,NA,CASSSTSGSNEKLFF,TGTGCCAGCAGTTCCACCTCGGGTAGTAACGAAAAACTGTTTTTT
once,18,TRBV28,TRBJ1-5,NA,CASSLAGGGLYSNQPQHF,TGTGCCAGCAGTTTAGCAGGAGGCGGTCTTTATAGCAATCAGCCCCAGCATTTT
NA,15,TRBV7-8,TRBJ2-2,NA,CASSPRDLNTGELFF,TGTGCCAGCAGCCCGCGGGATTTGAACACCGGGGAGCTGTTTTTT
NA,13,TRBV7-2,TRBJ1-1,NA,CASSQQGNTEAFF,TGTGCCAGCAGCCAACAGGGCAACACTGAAGCTTTCTTT
once,15,TRBV11-2,TRBJ1-4,NA,CASSLTGITNEKLFF,TGTGCCAGCAGTCTTACAGGGATAACTAATGAAAAACTGTTTTTT
NA,19,TRBV10-1,TRBJ1-5,NA,CASSERLAEPQPSNQPQHF,TGCGCCAGCAGTGAGAGATTGGCAGAACCACAACCTAGCAATCAGCCCCAGCATTTT
NA,12,TRBV18,TRBJ2-7,TRBD1,CASSPGGGSQYF,TGTGCCAGCTCCCCAGGGGGCGGGTCGCAGTACTTC
NA,17,TRBV3-1/TRBV3-2,TRBJ1-2,TRBD1,CASSQAGTGVPSGGYTF,TGTGCCAGCAGCCAGGCCGGGACAGGGGTGCCCTCGGGTGGCTACACCTTC
few,13,TRBV18,TRBJ1-1,TRBD1,CASSPDRATEAFF,TGTGCCAGCTCACCGGACAGGGCTACTGAAGCTTTCTTT
NA,15,TRBV19,TRBJ1-2,NA,CASSPGRQDNYGYTF,TGTGCCAGTAGTCCGGGCCGACAGGATAACTATGGCTACACCTTC
NA,15,TRBV28,TRBJ2-7,TRBD2,CASSLTGGPSYEQYF,TGTGCCAGCAGTTTGACGGGAGGCCCTTCCTACGAGCAGTACTTC
NA,17,TRBV9,TRBJ2-5,TRBD2,CASSVAPNSGGQETQYF,TGTGCCAGCAGCGTAGCCCCAAATAGCGGGGGTCAAGAGACCCAGTACTTC
NA,19,TRBV5-1,TRBJ1-6,TRBD1,CASSFRDRGGESVNSPLHF,TGCGCCAGCAGCTTCCGTGACAGGGGAGGTGAGTCGGTTAATTCACCCCTCCACTTT
NA,15,TRBV7-2,TRBJ1-2,TRBD1,CASSLDAGGNYGYTF,TGTGCCAGCAGCTTAGACGCAGGGGGCAACTATGGCTACACCTTC
NA,15,TRBV20-1,TRBJ1-6,TRBD1,CSASPPGQGNSPLHF,TGCAGTGCTAGTCCCCCGGGACAGGGGAATTCACCCCTCCACTTT
NA,14,TRBV5-1,TRBJ1-2,NA,CASSLTGDRYGYTF,TGCGCCAGCAGCTTGACCGGGGATAGATATGGCTACACCTTC
NA,14,TRBV20-1,TRBJ2-3,NA,CSASKESGADTQYF,TGCAGTGCTAGTAAGGAGTCCGGAGCGGATACGCAGTATTTT
NA,15,TRBV10-2,TRBJ1-1,NA,CASSEPSRSVVNSFF,TGCGCCAGCAGTGAGCCTTCACGGTCTGTGGTCAATTCTTTCTTT
NA,15,TRBV5-5,TRBJ1-5,TRBD1,CASTASGTAPGPQHF,TGTGCCAGCACCGCCTCCGGGACAGCCCCAGGGCCCCAGCATTTT
NA,17,TRBV9,TRBJ1-1,NA,CASSVGERQFMNTEAFF,TGTGCCAGCAGCGTAGGGGAGCGACAATTCATGAACACTGAAGCTTTCTTT
NA,15,TRBV18,TRBJ1-5,TRBD1,CASSAGQGVYQPQHF,TGTGCCAGCTCAGCCGGACAGGGGGTGTATCAGCCCCAGCATTTT
NA,14,TRBV5-4,TRBJ2-7,TRBD2,CASSGLAGPLGQYF,TGTGCCAGCAGCGGACTAGCGGGACCTCTTGGGCAGTACTTC
NA,15,TRBV5-1,TRBJ2-3,NA,CASNQGGVGTDTQYF,TGCGCCTCCAACCAGGGGGGAGTCGGTACAGATACGCAGTATTTT
NA,14,TRBV6-4,TRBJ1-1,NA,CASSAGGVNTEAFF,TGTGCCAGCAGTGCGGGGGGGGTGAACACTGAAGCTTTCTTT
once,16,TRBV2,TRBJ2-1,TRBD1,CARGGQGPSSYNEQFF,TGTGCCAGGGGGGGACAGGGGCCCAGCTCCTACAATGAGCAGTTCTTC
NA,17,TRBV19,TRBJ1-4,TRBD1,CASTLDRDVATNEKLFF,TGTGCCAGTACCCTGGACAGGGACGTTGCAACTAATGAAAAACTGTTTTTT
NA,16,TRBV27,TRBJ1-5,NA,CASRRRDETGGQPQHF,TGTGCCAGCAGACGAAGAGATGAGACAGGCGGCCAGCCCCAGCATTTT
NA,16,TRBV24-1,TRBJ2-2,TRBD1,CATSDPGTGGTGELFF,TGTGCCACCAGTGACCCCGGGACAGGGGGCACCGGGGAGCTGTTTTTT
many,15,TRBV2,TRBJ2-1,TRBD2,CASSATSGAYNEQFF,TGTGCCAGCAGTGCGACTAGCGGGGCCTACAATGAGCAGTTCTTC
NA,15,TRBV11-2,TRBJ2-7,NA,CASSPRPGSLGEQYF,TGTGCCAGCAGCCCGAGACCGGGAAGCCTGGGGGAGCAGTACTTC
NA,14,TRBV5-5,TRBJ1-1,TRBD1,CASSQGQRNTEAFF,TGTGCCAGCTCCCAGGGACAGAGGAACACTGAAGCTTTCTTT
NA,15,TRBV16,TRBJ2-2,NA,CASSQTGVSTGELFF,TGTGCCAGCAGCCAAACGGGGGTCAGCACCGGGGAGCTGTTTTTT